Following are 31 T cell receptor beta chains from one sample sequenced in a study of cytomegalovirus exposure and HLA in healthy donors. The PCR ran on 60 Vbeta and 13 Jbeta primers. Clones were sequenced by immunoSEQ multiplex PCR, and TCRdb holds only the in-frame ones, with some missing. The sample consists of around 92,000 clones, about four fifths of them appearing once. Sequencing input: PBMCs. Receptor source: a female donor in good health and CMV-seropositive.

CDR3 nucleotides: TGCGCCAGCAGTGAAGTAACCGGCGTGGGAGCTAACTATGGCTACACCTTC. Its translation is CASSEVTGVGANYGYTF. The rearrangement links TRBV10-1 to TRBJ1-2, with no clear D. Germline assignment: CDR1 WNHNN and CDR2 SYGVQD (reference sequence). V lost 3 bases to trimming and J lost 0 bases, with 17 bases between them. This CDR3 contains 17 residues.

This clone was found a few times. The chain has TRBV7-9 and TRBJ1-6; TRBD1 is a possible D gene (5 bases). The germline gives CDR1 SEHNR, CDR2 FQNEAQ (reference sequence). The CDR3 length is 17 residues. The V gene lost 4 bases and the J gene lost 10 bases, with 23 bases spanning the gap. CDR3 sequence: CASSSDLLGPGGSPLHF. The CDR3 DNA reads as TGTGCCAGCAGCTCCGACCTCCTGGGGCCCGGAGGGTCACCCCTCCACTTT. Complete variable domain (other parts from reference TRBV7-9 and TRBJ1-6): DTGVSQNPRHKITKRGQNVTFRCDPISEHNRLYWYRQTLGQGPEFLTYFQNEAQLEKSRLLSDRFSAERPKGSFSTLEIQRTEQGDSAMYLCASSSDLLGPGGSPLHFGNGTRLTVT.

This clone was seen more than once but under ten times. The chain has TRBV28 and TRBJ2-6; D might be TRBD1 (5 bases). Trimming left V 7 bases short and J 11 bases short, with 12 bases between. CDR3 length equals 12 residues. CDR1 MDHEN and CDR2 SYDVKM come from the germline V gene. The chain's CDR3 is CASTSLGHVLTF. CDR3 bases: TGTGCCAGCACATCTCTGGGGCACGTCCTGACTTTC.

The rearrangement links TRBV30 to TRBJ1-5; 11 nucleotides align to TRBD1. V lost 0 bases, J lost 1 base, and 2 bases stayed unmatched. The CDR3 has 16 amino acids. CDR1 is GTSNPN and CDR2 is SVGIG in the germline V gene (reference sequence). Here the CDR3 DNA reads TGTGCCTGGAGTGTGGGGACAGGGGGAAGCAATCAGCCCCAGCATTTT. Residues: CAWSVGTGGSNQPQHF.

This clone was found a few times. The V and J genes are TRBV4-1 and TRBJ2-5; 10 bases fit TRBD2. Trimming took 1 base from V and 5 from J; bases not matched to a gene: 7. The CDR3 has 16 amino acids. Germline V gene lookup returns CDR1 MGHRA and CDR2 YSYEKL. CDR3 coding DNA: TGCGCCAGCAGCCAAGGAAGGACTAGCGGTCTGGAGACCCAGTACTTC. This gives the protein CASSQGRTSGLETQYF.

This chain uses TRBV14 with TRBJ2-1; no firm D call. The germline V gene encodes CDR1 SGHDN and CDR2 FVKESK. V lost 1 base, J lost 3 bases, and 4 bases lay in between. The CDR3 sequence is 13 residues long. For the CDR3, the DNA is TGTGCCAGCAGCCAAGGGCACTACAATGAGCAGTTCTTC. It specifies CASSQGHYNEQFF.

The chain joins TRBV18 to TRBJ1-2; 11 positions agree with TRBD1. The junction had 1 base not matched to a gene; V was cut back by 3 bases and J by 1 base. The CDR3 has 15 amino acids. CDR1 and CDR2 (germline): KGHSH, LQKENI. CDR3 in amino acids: CASSPGQGVNYGYTF. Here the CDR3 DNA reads TGTGCCAGCTCACCGGGACAGGGGGTTAACTATGGCTACACCTTC.

DNA for the CDR3: TGTGCCAGCAGCCCCATCGGGGGGACTTACGAGCAGTACTTC. Encoded protein: CASSPIGGTYEQYF. The chain carries TRBV11-2 and TRBJ2-7, with 7 bases fitting TRBD2. J was trimmed by 4 bases and V by 5 bases; bases with no gene match: 8. Germline CDR1 and CDR2: SGHAT and FQNNGV. The CDR3 is 14 amino acids. The full variable domain, its missing parts supplied by reference TRBV11-2 and TRBJ2-7, is EAGVAQSPRYKIIEKRQSVAFWCNPISGHATLYWYQQILGQGPKLLIQFQNNGVVDDSQLPKDRFSAERLKGVDSTLKIQPAKLEDSAVYLCASSPIGGTYEQYFGPGTRLTVT.

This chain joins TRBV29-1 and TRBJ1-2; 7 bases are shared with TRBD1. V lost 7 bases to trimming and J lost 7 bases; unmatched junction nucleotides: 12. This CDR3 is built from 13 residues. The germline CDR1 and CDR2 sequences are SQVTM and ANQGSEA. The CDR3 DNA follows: TGCAGCGCTTACAGGGGATCGAGTTGTGGCTACACCTTC. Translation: CSAYRGSSCGYTF. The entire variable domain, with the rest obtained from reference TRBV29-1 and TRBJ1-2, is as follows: SAVISQKPSRDICQRGTSLTIQCQVDSQVTMMFWYRQQPGQSLTLIATANQGSEATYESGFVIDKFPISRPNLTFSTLTVSNMSPEDSSIYLCSAYRGSSCGYTFGSGTRLTVV.

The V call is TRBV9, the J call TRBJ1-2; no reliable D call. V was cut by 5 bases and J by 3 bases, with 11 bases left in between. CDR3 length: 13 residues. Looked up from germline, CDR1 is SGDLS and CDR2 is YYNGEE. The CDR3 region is CASSSLGDYGYTF. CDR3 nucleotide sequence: TGTGCCAGCAGTAGTCTGGGAGACTATGGCTACACCTTC.

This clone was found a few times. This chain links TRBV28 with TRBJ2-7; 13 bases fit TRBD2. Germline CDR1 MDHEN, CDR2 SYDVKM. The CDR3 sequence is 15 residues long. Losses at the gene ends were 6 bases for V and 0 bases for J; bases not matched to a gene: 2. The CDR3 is CASRGLAGSSYEQYF. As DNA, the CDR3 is TGTGCCAGCAGGGGACTAGCGGGGAGCTCCTACGAGCAGTACTTC.

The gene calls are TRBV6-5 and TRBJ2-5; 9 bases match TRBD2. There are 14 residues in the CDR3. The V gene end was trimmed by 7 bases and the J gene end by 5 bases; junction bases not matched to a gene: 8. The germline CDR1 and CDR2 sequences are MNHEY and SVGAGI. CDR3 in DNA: TGTGCCAGCAATCGCGGGGGGGGAAGGGAGACCCAGTACTTC. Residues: CASNRGGGRETQYF.

The CDR3 sequence: CASRPTGASTEAFF. As DNA, the CDR3 is TGTGCCAGCAGACCCACAGGGGCGAGCACTGAAGCTTTCTTT. The chain links TRBV6-5 to TRBJ1-1; TRBD1 aligns across 7 bases. V trimming: 6 bases; J trimming: 4 bases; junction bases outside the gene matches: 8. The germline gives CDR1 MNHEY, CDR2 SVGAGI. The CDR3 runs 14 residues.

The CDR3 DNA reads TGTGCCAGTAGTATCGAGGTTTCCTTCTACAATGAGCAGTTCTTC. Its protein is CASSIEVSFYNEQFF. The chain links TRBV19 to TRBJ2-1; no clear D gene. The CDR3 sequence is 15 residues long. The germline V and J ends were trimmed by 3 bases and 3 bases, with 12 bases remaining between them. The germline V gene encodes CDR1 LNHDA and CDR2 SQIVND (reference sequence).

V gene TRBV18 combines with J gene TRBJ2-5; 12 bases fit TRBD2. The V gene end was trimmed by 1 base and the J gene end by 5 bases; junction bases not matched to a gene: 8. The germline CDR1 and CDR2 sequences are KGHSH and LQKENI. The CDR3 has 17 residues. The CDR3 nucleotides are TGTGCCAGCTCACCACTCGGGACTAGCGGGTTAAGGGAGACCCAGTACTTC. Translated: CASSPLGTSGLRETQYF.

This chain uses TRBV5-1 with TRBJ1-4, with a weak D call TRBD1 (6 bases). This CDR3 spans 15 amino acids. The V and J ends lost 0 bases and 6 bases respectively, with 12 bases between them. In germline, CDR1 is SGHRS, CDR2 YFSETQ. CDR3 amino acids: CASSLAYPGDEKLFF. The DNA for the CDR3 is TGCGCCAGCAGCTTGGCCTACCCAGGGGATGAAAAACTGTTTTTT.

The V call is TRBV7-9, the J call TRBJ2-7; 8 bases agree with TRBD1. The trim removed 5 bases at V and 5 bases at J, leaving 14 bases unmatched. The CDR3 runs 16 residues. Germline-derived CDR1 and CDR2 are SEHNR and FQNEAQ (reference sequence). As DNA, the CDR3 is TGTGCCAGCAGCACGACAGGGGATTCCCTGGACCACGAGCAGTACTTC. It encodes CASSTTGDSLDHEQYF.

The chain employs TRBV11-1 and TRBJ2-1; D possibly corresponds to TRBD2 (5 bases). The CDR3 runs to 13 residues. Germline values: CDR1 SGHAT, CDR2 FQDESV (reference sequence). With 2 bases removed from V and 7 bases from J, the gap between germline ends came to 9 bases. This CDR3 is CASSLPGENEQFF. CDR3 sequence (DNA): TGTGCCAGCAGCTTACCCGGGGAGAATGAGCAGTTCTTC. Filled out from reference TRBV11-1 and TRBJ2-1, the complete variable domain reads EAEVAQSPRYKITEKSQAVAFWCDPISGHATLYWYRQILGQGPELLVQFQDESVVDDSQLPKDRFSAERLKGVDSTLKIQPAELGDSAMYLCASSLPGENEQFFGPGTRLTVL.

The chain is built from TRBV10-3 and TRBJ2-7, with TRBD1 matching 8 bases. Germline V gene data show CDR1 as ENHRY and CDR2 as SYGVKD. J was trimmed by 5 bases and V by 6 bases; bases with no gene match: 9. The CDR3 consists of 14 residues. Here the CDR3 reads CAIRNTRTGNEQYF. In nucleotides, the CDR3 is TGTGCCATCAGAAACACCCGGACAGGGAACGAGCAGTACTTC.

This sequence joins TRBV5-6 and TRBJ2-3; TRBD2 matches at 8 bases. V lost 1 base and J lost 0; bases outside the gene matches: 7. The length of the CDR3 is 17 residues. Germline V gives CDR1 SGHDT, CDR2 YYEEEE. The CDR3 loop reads CASSLFLAGTSTDTQYF. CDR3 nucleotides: TGTGCCAGCAGCTTGTTCCTAGCGGGCACTAGCACAGATACGCAGTATTTT.

As DNA, the CDR3 is TGTGCCAGCAGTGCAGGGATTTATGGCTACACCTTC. Its protein product is CASSAGIYGYTF. V and J are TRBV2 and TRBJ1-2; D possibly corresponds to TRBD1 (5 bases). The V gene's germline CDR1 is SNHLY and CDR2 FYNNEI. The CDR3 has 12 amino acids. The ends were cut back, 4 bases at V and 5 bases at J, with 8 bases in the middle.

For the CDR3, the DNA is TGTGCCAGTAGGACATCTAGCGAGGAGACCCAGTACTTC. Amino acids: CASRTSSEETQYF. The chain has TRBV19 and TRBJ2-5; tentative D call: TRBD2 (6 bases). The length of the CDR3 is 13 residues. V was pared by 6 bases and J by 5 bases, with 13 bases between. Germline CDR1 and CDR2: LNHDA and SQIVND (reference sequence).

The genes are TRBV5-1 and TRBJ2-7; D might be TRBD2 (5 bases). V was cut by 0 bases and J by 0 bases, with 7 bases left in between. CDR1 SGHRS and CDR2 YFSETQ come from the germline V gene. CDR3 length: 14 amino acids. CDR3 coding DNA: TGCGCCAGCAGCTTGGCCCTAGCCTCCTACGAGCAGTACTTC. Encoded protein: CASSLALASYEQYF. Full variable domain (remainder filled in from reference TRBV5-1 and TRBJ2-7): KAGVTQTPRYLIKTRGQQVTLSCSPISGHRSVSWYQQTPGQGLQFLFEYFSETQRNKGNFPGRFSGRQFSNSRSEMNVSTLELGDSALYLCASSLALASYEQYFGPGTRLTVT.

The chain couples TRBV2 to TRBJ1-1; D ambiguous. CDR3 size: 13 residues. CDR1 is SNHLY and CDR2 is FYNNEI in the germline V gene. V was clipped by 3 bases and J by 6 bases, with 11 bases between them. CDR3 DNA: TGTGCCAGCAGTGACCCTAGAACGGCTGAAGCTTTCTTT. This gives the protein CASSDPRTAEAFF.

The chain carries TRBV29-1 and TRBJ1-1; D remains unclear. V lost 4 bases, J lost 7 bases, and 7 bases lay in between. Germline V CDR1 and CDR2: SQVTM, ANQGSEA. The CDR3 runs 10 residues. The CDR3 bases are TGCAGCGTTGGGGCATTTGAAGCTTTCTTT. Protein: CSVGAFEAFF.

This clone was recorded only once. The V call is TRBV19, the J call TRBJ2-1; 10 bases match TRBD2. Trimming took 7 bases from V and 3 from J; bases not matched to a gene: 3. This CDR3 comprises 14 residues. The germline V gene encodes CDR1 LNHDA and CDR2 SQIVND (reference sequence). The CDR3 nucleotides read TGTGCCAGTAATCCTAGCGGGAGCTACAATGAGCAGTTCTTC. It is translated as CASNPSGSYNEQFF.

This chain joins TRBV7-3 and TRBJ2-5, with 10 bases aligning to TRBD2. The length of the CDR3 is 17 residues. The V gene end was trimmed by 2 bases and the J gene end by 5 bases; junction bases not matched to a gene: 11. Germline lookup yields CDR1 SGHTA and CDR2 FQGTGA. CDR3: CASSLLPSGRVGETQYF. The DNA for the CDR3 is TGTGCCAGCAGCTTACTCCCTAGCGGGAGAGTTGGGGAGACCCAGTACTTC.

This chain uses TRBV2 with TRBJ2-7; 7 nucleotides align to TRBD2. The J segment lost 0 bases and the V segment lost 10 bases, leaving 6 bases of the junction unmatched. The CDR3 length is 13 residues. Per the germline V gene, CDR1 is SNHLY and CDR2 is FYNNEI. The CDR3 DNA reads TGTGCCACGACGGGGGGAGGCTCCTACGAGCAGTACTTC. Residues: CATTGGGSYEQYF.

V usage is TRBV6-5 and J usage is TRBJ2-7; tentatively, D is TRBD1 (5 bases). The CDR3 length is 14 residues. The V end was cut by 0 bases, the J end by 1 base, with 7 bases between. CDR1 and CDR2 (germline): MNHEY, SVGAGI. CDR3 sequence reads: CASSYSTDSYEQYF. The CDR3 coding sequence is TGTGCCAGCAGTTACTCGACAGATTCCTACGAGCAGTACTTC.

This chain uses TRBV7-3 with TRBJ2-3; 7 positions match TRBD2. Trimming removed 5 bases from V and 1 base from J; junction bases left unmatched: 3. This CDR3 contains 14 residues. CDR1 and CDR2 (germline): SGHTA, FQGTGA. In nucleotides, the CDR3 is TGTGCCAGCAGCCCGGGAGGAGGCACAGATACGCAGTATTTT. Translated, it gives CASSPGGGTDTQYF.

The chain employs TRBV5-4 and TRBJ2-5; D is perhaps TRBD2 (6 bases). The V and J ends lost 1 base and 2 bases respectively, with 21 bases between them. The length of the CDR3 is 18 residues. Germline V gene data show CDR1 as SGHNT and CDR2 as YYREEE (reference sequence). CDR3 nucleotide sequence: TGTGCCAGCAGCTTGTTGGGCAGGGTGGCTGCGGGGCAAGAGACCCAGTACTTC. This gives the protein CASSLLGRVAAGQETQYF.